This T cell receptor beta chain was sequenced during a study of shared clonotypes between healthy human individuals. With respect to this clone: What it binds is unknown.

Study-wide results and limits: Expectations were that clonotype sharing among donors would be affected by sequencing depth. Sampling involved blood alone; tissue repertoires likely differ.

This CDR3 has 13 amino acids. Trimming took 5 bases from V and 5 from J; bases not matched to a gene: 4. Looked up from germline, CDR1 is KGHSH and CDR2 is LQKENI. Researchers divided each subset's genomic DNA evenly across several immunoSEQ plates. Data came from immunoSEQ multiplex PCR; TCRdb stores just in-frame clones and leaves some out. Of over 400,000 clones in the sample, approximately 82% were seen once. The TCR originated in a woman aged 40 to 55 in good health. Some clones in this sample may be carry-over from other donors' samples. This chain uses TRBV18 with TRBJ2-3; 7 nucleotides match TRBD2. The sample comprised PBMCs. The CDR3 coding sequence is TGTGCCAGCTCATCATGGGAGGGAGATACGCAGTATTTT. Amino acids: CASSSWEGDTQYF. The complete variable domain, with remaining parts taken from reference TRBV18 and TRBJ2-3, reads NAGVMQNPRHLVRRRGQEARLRCSPMKGHSHVYWYRQLPEEGLKFMVYLQKENIIDESGMPKERFSAEFPKEGPSILRIQQVVRGDSAAYFCASSSWEGDTQYFGPGTRLTVL.